These T cell receptor beta chains were read from a single sample in a study of blood T cell repertoires in COVID-19. Assay: immunoSEQ multiplex PCR; the TCRdb copy retains only in-frame clones and omits some. The table records around 260,000 clones, 80% to 85% of them present only once. Input material: peripheral blood. These receptors originate from a person aged 65-85 years with COVID-19, enrolled during active disease. CDR3s include the opening cysteine and the closing phenylalanine or tryptophan. Each record gives: V gene, J gene, clone size, D gene, CDR3 protein, CDR3 DNA. D genes are given only for firm matches. Rows give clone size only sometimes, using once, few, many, or a class for an expanded clone.

v_call: TRBV20-1
j_call: TRBJ2-1
clone_size: .
d_call: TRBD2
cdr3_aa: CSASIGRVNEQFF
cdr3_nt: TGCAGTGCTAGTATCGGGAGGGTGAATGAGCAGTTCTTC

v_call: TRBV5-1
j_call: TRBJ2-7
clone_size: .
d_call: .
cdr3_aa: CASSPLGGPEQYF
cdr3_nt: TGCGCCAGCAGCCCATTAGGAGGACCGGAGCAGTACTTC

v_call: TRBV28
j_call: TRBJ1-1
clone_size: .
d_call: .
cdr3_aa: CASISGGLDGGTEAFF
cdr3_nt: TGTGCCAGCATAAGCGGGGGGCTTGACGGAGGGACTGAAGCTTTCTTT

v_call: TRBV5-8
j_call: TRBJ1-2
clone_size: .
d_call: .
cdr3_aa: CASSLRGNFNYGYTF
cdr3_nt: TGTGCCAGCAGCTTGCGGGGTAATTTTAACTATGGCTACACCTTC

v_call: TRBV7-6
j_call: TRBJ2-7
clone_size: .
d_call: TRBD1
cdr3_aa: CASSPQPMGDRRVVQYF
cdr3_nt: TGTGCCAGCAGCCCACAACCCATGGGGGACAGGCGAGTGGTGCAGTACTTC

v_call: TRBV30
j_call: TRBJ1-6
clone_size: .
d_call: TRBD1
cdr3_aa: CAWNPQGAGSPLHF
cdr3_nt: TGTGCCTGGAACCCACAGGGGGCCGGATCACCCCTCCACTTT

v_call: TRBV3-1/TRBV3-2
j_call: TRBJ2-1
clone_size: .
d_call: .
cdr3_aa: CASRGGTNYNEQFF
cdr3_nt: TGTGCCAGCAGAGGAGGGACCAACTACAATGAGCAGTTCTTC

v_call: TRBV15
j_call: TRBJ1-4
clone_size: .
d_call: .
cdr3_aa: CATSRDLGRTGALFF
cdr3_nt: TGTGCCACCAGCAGAGACCTTGGTCGCACCGGTGCACTGTTTTTT

v_call: TRBV19
j_call: TRBJ2-3
clone_size: .
d_call: TRBD2
cdr3_aa: CASRRGTSGTDTQYF
cdr3_nt: TGTGCCAGCCGAAGGGGGACTAGCGGCACAGATACGCAGTATTTT

v_call: TRBV7-7
j_call: TRBJ2-5
clone_size: .
d_call: .
cdr3_aa: CASSLGQQETQYF
cdr3_nt: TGTGCCAGCAGCTTAGGGCAGCAAGAGACCCAGTACTTC

v_call: TRBV7-8
j_call: TRBJ2-3
clone_size: .
d_call: .
cdr3_aa: CASSLARGWADTQYF
cdr3_nt: TGTGCCAGCAGCTTAGCCAGGGGCTGGGCAGATACGCAGTATTTT

v_call: TRBV5-5
j_call: TRBJ1-6
clone_size: .
d_call: .
cdr3_aa: CASSLGTVRNSPLHF
cdr3_nt: TGTGCCAGCAGCTTGGGGACAGTTCGAAATTCACCCCTCCACTTT

v_call: TRBV29-1
j_call: TRBJ2-1
clone_size: .
d_call: TRBD2
cdr3_aa: CSVVSSGGGEQFF
cdr3_nt: TGCAGCGTTGTTTCCAGCGGGGGAGGTGAGCAGTTCTTC

v_call: TRBV19
j_call: TRBJ1-5
clone_size: many
d_call: .
cdr3_aa: CASSTEEDQPQHF
cdr3_nt: TGTGCCAGTAGTACGGAGGAAGATCAGCCCCAGCATTTT

v_call: TRBV2
j_call: TRBJ2-3
clone_size: .
d_call: TRBD1
cdr3_aa: CASSVSSRGSDTQYF
cdr3_nt: TGTGCCAGCAGCGTCTCTAGCAGGGGGTCCGATACGCAGTATTTT

v_call: TRBV5-4
j_call: TRBJ2-1
clone_size: .
d_call: TRBD2
cdr3_aa: CASSGTSGGSNEQFF
cdr3_nt: TGTGCCAGCAGCGGCACTAGCGGGGGGTCCAATGAGCAGTTCTTC

v_call: TRBV27
j_call: TRBJ1-2
clone_size: .
d_call: .
cdr3_aa: CASSLPTGPKTF
cdr3_nt: TGTGCCAGCAGTTTACCCACAGGGCCCAAGACCTTC

v_call: TRBV5-5
j_call: TRBJ2-5
clone_size: .
d_call: .
cdr3_aa: CASSLYGETQYF
cdr3_nt: TGTGCCAGCAGCTTGTACGGAGAGACCCAGTACTTC

v_call: TRBV4-2
j_call: TRBJ2-3
clone_size: once
d_call: .
cdr3_aa: CASSQDPPRADTQYF
cdr3_nt: TGTGCCAGCAGCCAAGACCCCCCTCGGGCAGATACGCAGTATTTT

v_call: TRBV2
j_call: TRBJ2-3
clone_size: .
d_call: TRBD2
cdr3_aa: CASSDGSGGAWEDTQYF
cdr3_nt: TGTGCCAGCAGTGATGGGAGCGGGGGGGCCTGGGAAGATACGCAGTATTTT

v_call: TRBV4-1
j_call: TRBJ2-7
clone_size: .
d_call: TRBD2
cdr3_aa: CASSQISGGLVEQYF
cdr3_nt: TGCGCCAGCAGCCAGATTAGCGGGGGTTTGGTCGAGCAGTACTTC

v_call: TRBV20-1
j_call: TRBJ2-6
clone_size: .
d_call: TRBD2
cdr3_aa: CSASSGGAGGANVLTF
cdr3_nt: TGCAGTGCTAGTAGCGGGGGGGCCGGTGGGGCCAACGTCCTGACTTTC

v_call: TRBV6-2/TRBV6-3
j_call: TRBJ1-5
clone_size: once
d_call: .
cdr3_aa: CASSYAANSNQPQHF
cdr3_nt: TGTGCCAGCAGTTACGCAGCGAATAGCAATCAGCCCCAGCATTTT

v_call: TRBV30
j_call: TRBJ2-7
clone_size: .
d_call: .
cdr3_aa: CAWSVRGATYEQYF
cdr3_nt: TGTGCCTGGAGTGTACGGGGGGCGACCTACGAGCAGTACTTC

v_call: TRBV27
j_call: TRBJ2-7
clone_size: .
d_call: .
cdr3_aa: CASRGQYYEQYF
cdr3_nt: TGTGCCAGCAGAGGACAGTACTACGAGCAGTACTTC

v_call: TRBV29-1
j_call: TRBJ2-5
clone_size: .
d_call: .
cdr3_aa: CSVGGRALVTQYF
cdr3_nt: TGCAGCGTTGGGGGCAGGGCCTTGGTGACCCAGTACTTC

v_call: TRBV11-3
j_call: TRBJ2-1
clone_size: .
d_call: TRBD1
cdr3_aa: CASSLDAGTGALISENEQFF
cdr3_nt: TGTGCCAGCAGCTTAGACGCCGGGACAGGGGCCCTGATTAGTGAAAATGAGCAGTTCTTC

v_call: TRBV11-2
j_call: TRBJ1-1
clone_size: once
d_call: .
cdr3_aa: CASSLLTEAFF
cdr3_nt: TGTGCCAGCAGCCTCCTCACTGAAGCTTTCTTT

v_call: TRBV10-3
j_call: TRBJ2-5
clone_size: .
d_call: TRBD1
cdr3_aa: CAISESSRTGGLETQYF
cdr3_nt: TGTGCCATCAGTGAGTCGAGCAGGACAGGGGGCCTTGAGACCCAGTACTTC

v_call: TRBV9
j_call: TRBJ2-5
clone_size: .
d_call: TRBD1
cdr3_aa: CASSTGVETQYF
cdr3_nt: TGTGCCAGCAGTACAGGGGTAGAGACCCAGTACTTC

v_call: TRBV7-9
j_call: TRBJ1-2
clone_size: .
d_call: TRBD1
cdr3_aa: CASSPTGGYGYTF
cdr3_nt: TGTGCCAGCAGCCCGACAGGGGGCTATGGCTACACCTTC

v_call: TRBV5-4
j_call: TRBJ2-5
clone_size: .
d_call: TRBD2
cdr3_aa: CASSGTSGRMETQYF
cdr3_nt: TGTGCCAGCAGCGGAACTAGCGGGAGAATGGAGACCCAGTACTTC

v_call: TRBV2
j_call: TRBJ1-3
clone_size: few
d_call: TRBD1
cdr3_aa: CASSANRGDTIYF
cdr3_nt: TGTGCCAGCAGTGCTAACAGGGGGGATACCATATATTTT

v_call: TRBV5-1
j_call: TRBJ2-7
clone_size: .
d_call: TRBD1
cdr3_aa: CASSFRQGPSYEQYF
cdr3_nt: TGCGCCAGCAGCTTCAGACAGGGGCCCTCCTACGAGCAGTACTTC

v_call: TRBV7-9
j_call: TRBJ2-7
clone_size: .
d_call: .
cdr3_aa: CASSRDIAYEQYF
cdr3_nt: TGTGCCAGCAGCAGGGACATCGCCTACGAGCAGTACTTC

v_call: TRBV12-3/TRBV12-4
j_call: TRBJ1-2
clone_size: .
d_call: .
cdr3_aa: CASSSGVYGYTF
cdr3_nt: TGTGCCAGCAGTTCAGGGGTCTATGGCTACACCTTC

v_call: TRBV10-3
j_call: TRBJ1-2
clone_size: .
d_call: .
cdr3_aa: CAISDRGDYGYTF
cdr3_nt: TGTGCCATCAGTGATCGGGGGGACTATGGCTACACCTTC

v_call: TRBV7-9
j_call: TRBJ1-5
clone_size: .
d_call: .
cdr3_aa: CASSLSVGQGSNQPQHF
cdr3_nt: TGTGCCAGCAGCTTAAGTGTCGGGCAGGGGAGCAATCAGCCCCAGCATTTT

v_call: TRBV13
j_call: TRBJ1-3
clone_size: .
d_call: TRBD1
cdr3_aa: CASSRGQGAFGNTIYF
cdr3_nt: TGTGCCAGCAGCCGAGGACAGGGGGCTTTTGGAAACACCATATATTTT

v_call: TRBV7-2
j_call: TRBJ1-3
clone_size: .
d_call: .
cdr3_aa: CASSFSHQGAGNTIYF
cdr3_nt: TGTGCCAGCAGTTTTAGTCATCAGGGTGCCGGAAACACCATATATTTT

v_call: TRBV7-2
j_call: TRBJ1-6
clone_size: .
d_call: .
cdr3_aa: CASSIGPGSSYNSPLHF
cdr3_nt: TGTGCCAGCAGCATAGGACCGGGTAGCTCCTATAATTCACCCCTCCACTTT

v_call: TRBV3-1/TRBV3-2
j_call: TRBJ1-3
clone_size: few
d_call: TRBD1
cdr3_aa: CASSPRGLSGNTIYF
cdr3_nt: TGTGCCAGCAGCCCGAGGGGGCTGTCTGGAAACACCATATATTTT